What follows is one T cell receptor (beta chain) and its context. PCR involved 60 Vbeta and 13 Jbeta primers. Data came from immunoSEQ multiplex PCR; TCRdb stores just in-frame clones and leaves some out. This sample lists around 42,000 clones; its ten largest clones have 1% to 1.5%. This sample is part of a study of cytomegalovirus exposure and HLA in healthy donors. The CDR3 consists of 16 residues. Germline V gene data show CDR1 as SGHDT and CDR2 as YYEEEE. After removal of 0 bases from V and 4 bases from J, the junction contained 9 bases not matched to a gene. The source is a man younger than 40 in good health and CMV-seronegative. The chain couples TRBV5-6 to TRBJ2-7, with 8 bases that match TRBD1. Sample: PBMCs. CDR3 coding DNA: TGTGCCAGCAGCTTGGGACAGGGGTCTCCCCTATACGAGCAGTACTTC. This sequence encodes CASSLGQGSPLYEQYF.